A selection of T cell receptor beta chains follows, all from one sample in a study of cytomegalovirus exposure and HLA in healthy donors. The assay was immunoSEQ multiplex PCR, and TCRdb's table has in-frame clones only and misses some. The data hold about 120,000 clones, with about 86% observed a single time. Sample: PBMCs. These TCRs come from a woman aged 40 to 55 in good health and CMV-seronegative. Both conserved end residues are part of each CDR3. The order of the fields is J gene, V gene, clone size, D gene, CDR3 protein, CDR3 DNA. A D gene is named only where the DNA matches it firmly. Clone size is stated in some rows and not others, as once, few, many or a class when expanded.

J gene: TRBJ1-2; V gene: TRBV7-9; clone size: NA; D gene: NA; CDR3 protein: CASSLGAGQDGYTF; CDR3 DNA: TGTGCCAGCAGCTTAGGAGCAGGGCAAGATGGCTACACCTTC
J gene: TRBJ2-1; V gene: TRBV7-3; clone size: NA; D gene: NA; CDR3 protein: CASSPQGLAQKGEQFF; CDR3 DNA: TGTGCCAGCAGCCCACAAGGGCTAGCGCAAAAAGGGGAGCAGTTCTTC
J gene: TRBJ2-3; V gene: TRBV18; clone size: NA; D gene: NA; CDR3 protein: CASSQTSSGTDTQYF; CDR3 DNA: TGTGCCAGCTCGCAGACTAGTTCCGGCACAGATACGCAGTATTTT
J gene: TRBJ2-1; V gene: TRBV13; clone size: NA; D gene: TRBD2; CDR3 protein: CASSSEGLAGADPYNEQFF; CDR3 DNA: TGTGCCAGCAGCTCAGAGGGACTAGCGGGGGCGGACCCCTACAATGAGCAGTTCTTC
J gene: TRBJ2-1; V gene: TRBV5-4; clone size: NA; D gene: NA; CDR3 protein: CASNEVSNNEQFF; CDR3 DNA: TGTGCCAGCAATGAGGTTAGCAACAATGAGCAGTTCTTC
J gene: TRBJ1-2; V gene: TRBV18; clone size: once; D gene: TRBD1; CDR3 protein: CASSPNPGTGSGYTF; CDR3 DNA: TGTGCCAGCTCACCCAACCCCGGGACAGGGAGTGGCTACACCTTC
J gene: TRBJ2-1; V gene: TRBV5-1; clone size: NA; D gene: TRBD2; CDR3 protein: CASSTGTSGGWDEQFF; CDR3 DNA: TGCGCCAGCAGCACCGGGACTAGCGGGGGGTGGGATGAGCAGTTCTTC
J gene: TRBJ2-6; V gene: TRBV29-1; clone size: NA; D gene: TRBD2; CDR3 protein: CSVELAGAGANVLTF; CDR3 DNA: TGCAGCGTTGAATTAGCGGGAGCTGGGGCCAACGTCCTGACTTTC
J gene: TRBJ1-3; V gene: TRBV2; clone size: NA; D gene: TRBD1; CDR3 protein: CASSADRDGNTIYF; CDR3 DNA: TGTGCCAGCAGTGCCGACAGGGATGGAAACACCATATATTTT
J gene: TRBJ2-2; V gene: TRBV28; clone size: NA; D gene: TRBD1; CDR3 protein: CASSSYRGRRSSGAYTGELFF; CDR3 DNA: TGTGCCAGCAGTTCATACAGGGGGCGCCGGAGTAGCGGAGCTTACACCGGGGAGCTGTTTTTT
J gene: TRBJ2-7; V gene: TRBV13; clone size: NA; D gene: NA; CDR3 protein: CASSEGGRAYEQYF; CDR3 DNA: TGTGCCAGCAGCGAAGGGGGGAGGGCCTACGAGCAGTACTTC
J gene: TRBJ1-2; V gene: TRBV7-2; clone size: NA; D gene: NA; CDR3 protein: CASSLLANYGYTF; CDR3 DNA: TGTGCCAGCAGCTTACTAGCAAACTATGGCTACACCTTC
J gene: TRBJ2-5; V gene: TRBV11-2; clone size: NA; D gene: NA; CDR3 protein: CASRAGETQYF; CDR3 DNA: TGTGCCAGCAGGGCGGGGGAGACCCAGTACTTC
J gene: TRBJ2-6; V gene: TRBV4-2; clone size: NA; D gene: TRBD1; CDR3 protein: CASSRKRDRDSGANVLTF; CDR3 DNA: TGTGCCAGCAGCCGGAAACGGGACAGGGACTCTGGGGCCAACGTCCTGACTTTC
J gene: TRBJ1-4; V gene: TRBV28; clone size: NA; D gene: TRBD1; CDR3 protein: CASSAYRGQTNEKLFF; CDR3 DNA: TGTGCCAGCAGTGCTTACAGGGGTCAAACTAATGAAAAACTGTTTTTT
J gene: TRBJ1-1; V gene: TRBV18; clone size: NA; D gene: NA; CDR3 protein: CASSRASDTEAFF; CDR3 DNA: TGTGCCAGCTCACGCGCCTCGGACACTGAAGCTTTCTTT
J gene: TRBJ1-1; V gene: TRBV6-5; clone size: NA; D gene: NA; CDR3 protein: CASSYPQAFF; CDR3 DNA: TGTGCCAGCAGTTACCCTCAAGCTTTCTTT
J gene: TRBJ2-7; V gene: TRBV18; clone size: once; D gene: TRBD2; CDR3 protein: CASSPLREAPYEQYF; CDR3 DNA: TGTGCCAGCTCACCACTGCGGGAGGCGCCCTACGAGCAGTACTTC
J gene: TRBJ2-7; V gene: TRBV6-5; clone size: NA; D gene: TRBD1; CDR3 protein: CASSYSWQGAYEQYF; CDR3 DNA: TGTGCCAGCAGTTACTCGTGGCAGGGGGCTTACGAGCAGTACTTC
J gene: TRBJ1-1; V gene: TRBV6-5; clone size: NA; D gene: TRBD1; CDR3 protein: CASSYSDRGSAFF; CDR3 DNA: TGTGCCAGCAGTTATTCCGACAGGGGGTCAGCTTTCTTT
J gene: TRBJ2-6; V gene: TRBV5-6; clone size: NA; D gene: NA; CDR3 protein: CASRGQGPSGANVLTF; CDR3 DNA: TGTGCCAGCCGCGGTCAGGGGCCTTCGGGGGCCAACGTCCTGACTTTC
J gene: TRBJ2-2; V gene: TRBV4-2; clone size: NA; D gene: TRBD2; CDR3 protein: CASSQDHGLAGKTGELFF; CDR3 DNA: TGTGCCAGCAGCCAAGATCACGGACTAGCGGGAAAAACCGGGGAGCTGTTTTTT
J gene: TRBJ2-7; V gene: TRBV4-2; clone size: few; D gene: TRBD1; CDR3 protein: CASSQDVGTGGFHEQYF; CDR3 DNA: TGTGCCAGCAGCCAAGATGTAGGGACAGGGGGCTTTCACGAGCAGTACTTC
J gene: TRBJ2-6; V gene: TRBV4-2; clone size: few; D gene: NA; CDR3 protein: CASSQAMQGLGANVLTF; CDR3 DNA: TGTGCCAGCAGCCAGGCAATGCAGGGGTTAGGGGCCAACGTCCTGACTTTC
J gene: TRBJ2-1; V gene: TRBV7-8; clone size: NA; D gene: TRBD2; CDR3 protein: CASSSQGLAGHGGEQFF; CDR3 DNA: TGTGCCAGCAGCTCGCAAGGACTAGCGGGACATGGCGGTGAGCAGTTCTTC
J gene: TRBJ1-1; V gene: TRBV19; clone size: few; D gene: TRBD1; CDR3 protein: CASSIGFVAGGTEAFF; CDR3 DNA: TGTGCCAGTAGTATTGGTTTTGTGGCAGGGGGCACTGAAGCTTTCTTT
J gene: TRBJ2-1; V gene: TRBV7-3; clone size: NA; D gene: TRBD2; CDR3 protein: CASSSRTSGKMNEQFF; CDR3 DNA: TGTGCCAGCAGCTCACGGACTAGCGGAAAGATGAATGAGCAGTTCTTC
J gene: TRBJ2-1; V gene: TRBV5-1; clone size: NA; D gene: TRBD2; CDR3 protein: CASSLSGSTNEQFF; CDR3 DNA: TGCGCCAGCAGCTTGAGCGGGAGTACCAATGAGCAGTTCTTC
J gene: TRBJ2-2; V gene: TRBV4-3; clone size: once; D gene: NA; CDR3 protein: CASSQEIVQTNTGELFF; CDR3 DNA: TGCGCCAGCAGCCAAGAAATTGTACAGACAAACACCGGGGAGCTGTTTTTT
J gene: TRBJ2-3; V gene: TRBV5-3; clone size: NA; D gene: TRBD2; CDR3 protein: CARSTRTSGLVDTQYF; CDR3 DNA: TGTGCCAGAAGCACCAGGACTAGCGGGTTGGTAGATACGCAGTATTTT
J gene: TRBJ2-7; V gene: TRBV15; clone size: once; D gene: TRBD1; CDR3 protein: CATSREGTGTYEQYF; CDR3 DNA: TGTGCCACCAGCAGAGAGGGGACAGGGACCTACGAGCAGTACTTC